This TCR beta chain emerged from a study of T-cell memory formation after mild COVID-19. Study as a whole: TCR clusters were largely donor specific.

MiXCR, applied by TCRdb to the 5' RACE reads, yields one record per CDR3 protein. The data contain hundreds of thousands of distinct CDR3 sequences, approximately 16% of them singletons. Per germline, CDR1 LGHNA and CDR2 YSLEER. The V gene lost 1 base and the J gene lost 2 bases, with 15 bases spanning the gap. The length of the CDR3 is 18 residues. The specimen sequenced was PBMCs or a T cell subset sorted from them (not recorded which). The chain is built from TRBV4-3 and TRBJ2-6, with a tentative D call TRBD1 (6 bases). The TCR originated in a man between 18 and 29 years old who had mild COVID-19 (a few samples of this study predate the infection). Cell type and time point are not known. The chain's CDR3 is CASSQATGRGPGANVLTF. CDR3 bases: TGCGCCAGCAGCCAAGCCACAGGGAGAGGCCCTGGGGCCAACGTCCTGACTTTC.